This paragraph covers one TCR beta chain sequence. Antigen: not known. This may stem from a read error, because a much larger clone lies one nucleotide away. Sample-barcoded 5' priming and a J-beta primer mix drove a second PCR of 7 to 11 cycles. The template-switch adaptor was a 5' adaptor with 12 random nucleotides. It tagged each cDNA molecule. TCRdb reprocessed the 5' RACE reads with MiXCR, giving one entry per CDR3 protein. The sample holds 650,000 to 1,000,000 distinct CDR3 sequences, 35% to 40% seen once. This record belongs to a study of blood T cells in healthy people across ages. Study-wide findings and caveats: Strongly correlated with naive T cell percentage was TCR beta diversity. Higher diversity, along with more naive CD4+ cells, distinguished long-lived donors from aged donors. As age increased, TCR beta diversity per million T cells fell in a roughly linear fashion.

The V end lost 1 base, the J end lost 11 bases, and 17 bases lay between the germline ends. In germline, CDR1 is LGHNA, CDR2 YSLEER. This CDR3 spans 14 amino acids. Sequencing input: blood. This TCR was recovered from a man younger than 35 in good health. The chain combines TRBV4-3 with TRBJ2-5; a possible D gene is TRBD2 (5 bases). This CDR3 reads CASSQGEGLREQYF. CDR3 DNA sequence: TGCGCCAGCAGCCAAGGAGAAGGACTTAGGGAGCAGTACTTC.